Below are 29 T cell receptor beta chains sequenced from a single sample in a study of technical replicates of blood from several donors. Here immunoSEQ multiplex PCR was the method, and the copy in TCRdb shows in-frame clones only, minus some. The sample records some 80,000 clones, around 97% being singletons. The source material was T cells isolated from PBMCs. The receptors were sampled from a human donor in good health.

This sequence joins TRBV6-5 and TRBJ2-1; 10 nucleotides agree with TRBD1. The CDR3 is 14 residues long. Losses at the gene ends were 6 bases for V and 4 bases for J; bases not matched to a gene: 3. Germline CDR1 is MNHEY and CDR2 is SVGAGI. The CDR3 sequence: CASRRDRGYNEQFF. The CDR3 DNA is TGTGCCAGCAGGAGGGACAGGGGTTACAATGAGCAGTTCTTC.

CDR3 nucleotides: TGTGCCAGCAGCTTAGCCGTGGGAGGGTTAGTTGAGCAGTTCTTC. It is translated as CASSLAVGGLVEQFF. This chain links TRBV7-9 with TRBJ2-1; the match to TRBD2 covers 7 bases. CDR1 is SEHNR and CDR2 is FQNEAQ in the germline V gene (reference sequence). The CDR3 totals 15 residues. Losses at the gene ends were 0 bases for V and 9 bases for J; bases not matched to a gene: 8.

The chain employs TRBV2 and TRBJ2-7; 10 nucleotides line up with TRBD2. CDR1 is SNHLY, CDR2 FYNNEI, per germline. The V gene end was trimmed by 6 bases and the J gene end by 3 bases; junction bases not matched to a gene: 8. The CDR3 is 15 amino acids. CDR3 in amino acids: CASRDGLAVSYEQYF. The CDR3 DNA is TGTGCCAGCAGGGATGGACTAGCGGTAAGCTACGAGCAGTACTTC. The variable domain in full, with the rest retrieved from reference TRBV2 and TRBJ2-7, is EPEVTQTPSHQVTQMGQEVILRCVPISNHLYFYWYRQILGQKVEFLVSFYNNEISEKSEIFDDQFSVERPDGSNFTLKIRSTKLEDSAMYFCASRDGLAVSYEQYFGPGTRLTVT.

The genes are TRBV11-3 and TRBJ2-7; a weak D match, TRBD1 (5 bases). With 5 bases removed from V and 3 bases from J, the gap between germline ends came to 5 bases. Germline V gene sequence: CDR1 SGHNT, CDR2 YENEEA. The CDR3 has 11 amino acids. The CDR3 is CASSRGYEQYF. The CDR3 nucleotides are TGTGCCAGCAGCAGGGGCTACGAGCAGTACTTC. The full variable domain, completed using reference TRBV11-3 and TRBJ2-7, is EAGVVQSPRYKIIEKKQPVAFWCNPISGHNTLYWYLQNLGQGPELLIRYENEEAVDDSQLPKDRFSAERLKGVDSTLKIQPAELGDSAVYLCASSRGYEQYFGPGTRLTVT.

The chain has TRBV19 and TRBJ1-1, with D tentatively TRBD1 (6 bases). CDR1 LNHDA and CDR2 SQIVND come from the germline V gene (reference sequence). Trimming cost V 1 base and J 4 bases, with 10 bases left between them. The CDR3 extends over 14 amino acids. CDR3 region: CASSIVRGTTEAFF. The CDR3 DNA reads TGTGCCAGTAGTATAGTAAGGGGGACCACTGAAGCTTTCTTT.

The gene calls are TRBV4-2 and TRBJ2-5; 9 bases are a match to TRBD2. CDR3 length: 17 amino acids. Germline V gene sequence: CDR1 LGHNA, CDR2 YNFKEQ. V shed 8 bases and J 5 bases; nucleotides not matched to a gene: 18. The DNA for the CDR3 is TGTGCCAGCGCCTCCAGCGGGGGGTCGAACGTGCTGGAGACCCAGTACTTC. Residues: CASASSGGSNVLETQYF.

V and J are TRBV29-1 and TRBJ2-7, with D possibly being TRBD1 (6 bases). The V gene's germline CDR1 is SQVTM and CDR2 ANQGSEA. V lost 7 bases, J lost 6 bases, and 16 bases lay in between. The CDR3 has 12 amino acids. CDR3 nucleotides: TGCAGCGCCGGGGACAAGCGTGTCGAGCAGTACTTC. This encodes CSAGDKRVEQYF.

The chain uses TRBV10-3 and TRBJ2-1; weak D call: TRBD1 (5 bases). This CDR3 spans 14 amino acids. V was cut by 5 bases and J by 7 bases, with 15 bases left in between. The V gene's germline CDR1 is ENHRY and CDR2 SYGVKD. CDR3 DNA: TGTGCCATCAGTTCGCCGAATCAGGGAAATGAGCAGTTCTTC. Residues: CAISSPNQGNEQFF.

The V and J genes are TRBV30 and TRBJ2-1; D possibly corresponds to TRBD2 (6 bases). The CDR3 runs to 14 residues. The germline V and J ends were trimmed by 0 bases and 6 bases, with 12 bases remaining between them. Germline V gene data show CDR1 as GTSNPN and CDR2 as SVGIG (reference sequence). DNA of the CDR3: TGTGCCTGGAGTGTCGGGACTCCGCTCAATGAGCAGTTCTTC. This codes for CAWSVGTPLNEQFF.

The rearrangement links TRBV5-1 to TRBJ2-5; D perhaps matches TRBD1 (5 bases). In germline, CDR1 is SGHRS, CDR2 YFSETQ. This CDR3 is built from 15 residues. V was clipped by 3 bases and J by 0 bases, with 12 bases between them. The CDR3: CASSSGAVYQETQYF. The CDR3 nucleotides read TGCGCCAGCAGCTCTGGGGCGGTGTACCAAGAGACCCAGTACTTC.

This CDR3 reads CASRALAGGGNEQFF. DNA for the CDR3: TGTGCCAGCAGGGCCCTAGCGGGAGGAGGGAATGAGCAGTTCTTC. The chain combines TRBV6-1 with TRBJ2-1; 11 nucleotides align to TRBD2. Trimming cost V 6 bases and J 7 bases; bases outside gene matches: 8. There are 15 residues in the CDR3. Per the germline V gene, CDR1 is MNHNS and CDR2 is SASEGT.

The chain has TRBV2 and TRBJ2-7, with 9 nucleotides matching TRBD1. The germline CDR1 and CDR2 sequences are SNHLY and FYNNEI. J was trimmed by 6 bases and V by 3 bases; bases with no gene match: 9. CDR3 size: 15 residues. The CDR3 bases are TGTGCCAGCAGTGATCTCGGGACAGGGTCGGCCGAGCAGTACTTC. Protein sequence: CASSDLGTGSAEQYF.

The J gene is TRBJ2-3, the V gene TRBV30, with a tentative D call TRBD2 (6 bases). V lost 2 bases and J lost 0, with 21 bases in between. The CDR3 runs 18 residues. Germline V lookup: CDR1 GTSNPN, CDR2 SVGIG (reference sequence). The CDR3 loop is CAWSISGHLQISTDTQYF. In DNA, the CDR3 is TGTGCCTGGAGTATTAGCGGACACCTACAGATAAGCACAGATACGCAGTATTTT.

This sequence joins TRBV15 and TRBJ2-1, with 9 bases lining up with TRBD2. CDR1 and CDR2 (germline): LNHNV, YYDKDF (reference sequence). CDR3 length: 19 residues. Losses at the gene ends were 0 bases for V and 0 bases for J; bases not matched to a gene: 9. CDR3 sequence: CATSRETSGWQSSYNEQFF. The CDR3 bases are TGTGCCACCAGCAGAGAAACTAGCGGGTGGCAGAGCTCCTACAATGAGCAGTTCTTC.

The V call is TRBV5-5, the J call TRBJ2-5; D perhaps matches TRBD1 (6 bases). In germline, CDR1 is SGHKS, CDR2 YYEKEE (reference sequence). Trimming stripped 4 bases from V and 3 bases from J, with 7 bases between. The CDR3 consists of 12 residues. In nucleotides, the CDR3 is TGTGCCAGCAGCCGGACAGAAGAGACCCAGTACTTC. It encodes CASSRTEETQYF.

The chain carries TRBV5-4 and TRBJ2-7; D might be TRBD2 (7 bases). CDR3 length: 14 residues. Germline loops: CDR1 SGHNT, CDR2 YYREEE (reference sequence). Trimming shortened V by 3 bases and J by 2 bases, and 12 bases separated the two germline ends. CDR3 region: CASSSLGGAYEQYF. The CDR3 DNA sequence: TGTGCCAGCAGCTCCCTAGGGGGGGCCTACGAGCAGTACTTC.

The genes are TRBV7-3 and TRBJ1-2, with TRBD1 as a possible D gene (5 bases). The CDR3 consists of 13 residues. Germline V lookup: CDR1 SGHTA, CDR2 FQGTGA. Trimming cost V 5 bases and J 8 bases, with 15 bases left between them. CDR3 residues: CASSAEGPGGYTF. The CDR3 DNA is TGTGCCAGCAGCGCGGAGGGACCGGGAGGCTACACCTTC.

Regarding this clone: A junction boundary mismatches the germline segment, possibly from a read error. The chain joins TRBV28 to TRBJ2-7, with TRBD1 identical over 7 bases. Germline V gives CDR1 MDHEN, CDR2 SYDVKM. The CDR3 length is 13 residues. The CDR3 nucleotides read TGTGCCAGCAGTCAGGACAGGCTCCCTGTTCATTCCTTC. Translated: CASSQDRLPVHSF.

V gene TRBV6-4 combines with J gene TRBJ1-6; 7 bases match TRBD1. The CDR3 totals 14 residues. V was pared by 2 bases and J by 7 bases, with 2 bases of the junction left unmatched. In germline, CDR1 is MRHNA, CDR2 SNTAGT. CDR3 bases: TGTGCCAGCAGTGACGGACAGGCAAATTCACCCCTCCACTTT. It encodes CASSDGQANSPLHF.

The CDR3 DNA sequence: TGTGCCAGCAGCTTAAATTTGTTTATGGCCTCCTCTGGGGCCAACGTCCTGACTTTC. Encoded protein: CASSLNLFMASSGANVLTF. The chain joins TRBV5-5 to TRBJ2-6; D is unclear. Between the trimmed V and J ends, which lost 2 bases and 0 bases, there was a span of 18 bases. The CDR3 consists of 19 residues. Germline V CDR1 and CDR2: SGHKS, YYEKEE (reference sequence). Using reference TRBV5-5 and TRBJ2-6 for the parts outside the CDR3, the full variable domain is DAGVTQSPTHLIKTRGQQVTLRCSPISGHKSVSWYQQVLGQGPQFIFQYYEKEERGRGNFPDRFSARQFPNYSSELNVNALLLGDSALYLCASSLNLFMASSGANVLTFGAGSRLTVL.

The chain links TRBV6-5 to TRBJ1-2, with no clear D. The V gene's germline CDR1 is MNHEY and CDR2 SVGAGI. The CDR3 is made up of 15 amino acids. Deletions cut 0 bases from V and 4 bases from J, with 12 bases between. The CDR3 region is CASSYSQVAIYGYTF. The CDR3 DNA sequence: TGTGCCAGCAGTTACTCCCAGGTCGCGATCTATGGCTACACCTTC.

The genes are TRBV12-5 and TRBJ1-1, with D unresolved. The V gene lost 4 bases and the J gene lost 4 bases, with 13 bases spanning the gap. This CDR3 contains 14 residues. CDR1 is LGHNT and CDR2 is FRNRAP in the germline V gene. CDR3 sequence (DNA): TGTGCTAGTGGTTCGCCCCGACGGGGCACTGAAGCTTTCTTT. It is translated as CASGSPRRGTEAFF.

The V call is TRBV6-5, the J call TRBJ1-3; D is uncertain. In germline, CDR1 is MNHEY, CDR2 SVGAGI. Trimming stripped 0 bases from V and 4 bases from J, with 10 bases between. The CDR3 has 15 residues. This CDR3 is CASSYSEALGNTIYF. The CDR3 DNA follows: TGTGCCAGCAGTTACTCCGAGGCTTTGGGAAACACCATATATTTT.

The chain has TRBV5-1 and TRBJ2-5; no firm D call. The germline V gene encodes CDR1 SGHRS and CDR2 YFSETQ. V shed 2 bases and J shed 4 bases, with 6 bases lying between them. The CDR3 has 12 residues. CDR3: CASSFGGETQYF. CDR3 in DNA: TGCGCCAGCAGCTTTGGCGGAGAGACCCAGTACTTC.

Here the CDR3 DNA reads TGCGCCAGTAGGGCAGGCCTCGCGGGGGAGCAGTACTTC. Translation gives CASRAGLAGEQYF. This chain links TRBV10-1 with TRBJ2-7; D is possibly TRBD2 (6 bases). The CDR3 has 13 amino acids. With 9 bases removed from V and 7 bases from J, the gap between germline ends came to 19 bases. Germline-derived CDR1 and CDR2 are WNHNN and SYGVQD (reference sequence).

The CDR3 sequence: CASSLWSPSQGGGYEQYF. The CDR3 DNA reads TGTGCCAGCAGTTTATGGAGTCCGTCACAAGGGGGAGGGTACGAGCAGTACTTC. The rearrangement uses TRBV28 and TRBJ2-7; D is perhaps TRBD2 (7 bases). Looked up from germline, CDR1 is MDHEN and CDR2 is SYDVKM. This CDR3 region has 18 residues. The V gene lost 0 bases and the J gene lost 4 bases, with 22 bases spanning the gap.

V gene TRBV19 combines with J gene TRBJ1-5; no reliable D call. Germline CDR1 reads LNHDA; CDR2 reads SQIVND (reference sequence). The CDR3 runs 14 residues. V gave up 0 bases and J gave up 7 bases, with 10 bases separating them. DNA for the CDR3: TGTGCCAGTAGTATAGATAGCAGTCGCCAGCCCCAGCATTTT. Translating it yields CASSIDSSRQPQHF. Supplemented by reference TRBV19 and TRBJ1-5, the full variable domain reads DGGITQSPKYLFRKEGQNVTLSCEQNLNHDAMYWYRQDPGQGLRLIYYSQIVNDFQKGDIAEGYSVSREKKESFPLTVTSAQKNPTAFYLCASSIDSSRQPQHFGDGTRLSIL.

The gene calls are TRBV6-5 and TRBJ2-7; a weak D match, TRBD1 (6 bases). Germline lookup yields CDR1 MNHEY and CDR2 SVGAGI. Trimming took 0 bases from V and 2 from J, leaving 8 bases between them. The CDR3 is 14 amino acids. CDR3 sequence (DNA): TGTGCCAGCAGTTACTCGGACAGAACCTACGAGCAGTACTTC. Protein: CASSYSDRTYEQYF.

The V and J genes are TRBV5-1 and TRBJ2-5; 9 nucleotides agree with TRBD2. The CDR3 runs to 17 residues. The germline V gene has CDR1 SGHRS and CDR2 YFSETQ. Losses at the gene ends were 3 bases for V and 4 bases for J; bases not matched to a gene: 13. CDR3 DNA sequence: TGCGCCAGCAGCTCCATGGTGGCTAGCGGGGTCGGAGAGACCCAGTACTTC. Its protein is CASSSMVASGVGETQYF.